One sample yielded the 8 T cell receptor beta chains listed below, sequenced in a study of blood T cell repertoires in COVID-19. The data were produced by immunoSEQ multiplex PCR, yet TCRdb's version contains in-frame clones alone and is incomplete. The data show approximately 72,000 clones, with roughly 88% seen just once and more than 25% held by the top ten. The specimen sequenced was peripheral blood. The receptor set was obtained from a man between 45 and 60 years old with acute or convalescent COVID-19.

The V call is TRBV7-7, the J call TRBJ1-2, with D unresolved. CDR1 is SSHAT, CDR2 FNYEAQ, per germline (reference sequence). V dropped 7 bases and J dropped 1 base, with 16 bases sitting between them. The CDR3 runs to 15 residues. CDR3 in DNA: TGTGCCAGCACCGTCCGGGGAAGCTTTAACTATGGCTACACCTTC. Translated: CASTVRGSFNYGYTF.

This clone occurred a few times. The chain couples TRBV5-1 to TRBJ1-6; D not resolved. CDR3 length: 15 residues. Trimming took 1 base from V and 6 from J, leaving 11 bases between them. The germline CDR1 and CDR2 sequences are SGHRS and YFSETQ. CDR3 in DNA: TGCGCCAGCAGCTTGTCCCAGATCTCTAATTCACCCCTCCACTTT. It codes for CASSLSQISNSPLHF.

The chain carries TRBV7-9 and TRBJ2-7; D is unresolved. CDR3 length: 12 amino acids. Germline-derived CDR1 and CDR2 are SEHNR and FQNEAQ (reference sequence). V was pared by 2 bases and J by 3 bases, with 5 bases between. The DNA for the CDR3 is TGTGCCAGCAGCTTATCCCACTACGAGCAGTACTTC. Its protein is CASSLSHYEQYF. Combining the CDR3 with reference TRBV7-9 and TRBJ2-7 gives the whole variable domain DTGVSQNPRHKITKRGQNVTFRCDPISEHNRLYWYRQTLGQGPEFLTYFQNEAQLEKSRLLSDRFSAERPKGSFSTLEIQRTEQGDSAMYLCASSLSHYEQYFGPGTRLTVT.

V is TRBV7-2 and J is TRBJ1-2, with D perhaps matching TRBD1 (5 bases). The V end was cut by 4 bases, the J end by 4 bases, with 13 bases between. Germline V lookup: CDR1 SGHTA, CDR2 FQGNSA. The CDR3 sequence is 14 residues long. The CDR3 region is CASSSKAGGYGYTF. The CDR3 nucleotides read TGTGCCAGCAGCTCAAAGGCGGGGGGCTATGGCTACACCTTC.

The chain employs TRBV28 and TRBJ1-2; no firm D call. CDR3 size: 15 residues. V was trimmed by 6 bases and J by 4 bases, leaving 18 bases between them. Germline values: CDR1 MDHEN, CDR2 SYDVKM. The CDR3 protein is CASRFSGGRAYGYTF. Written as DNA, the CDR3 is TGTGCCAGCAGGTTTAGCGGAGGCAGAGCCTATGGCTACACCTTC.

The V gene is TRBV7-3, the J gene TRBJ1-1, with D possibly matching TRBD1 (6 bases). Germline V CDR1 and CDR2: SGHTA, FQGTGA. The CDR3 has 13 residues. Trimming took off 6 bases at V and 4 bases at J, with 12 bases between the two ends. The CDR3 reads CASRGQRGTEAFF. The CDR3 DNA reads as TGTGCCAGCAGAGGACAGCGGGGCACTGAAGCTTTCTTT. Filled out from reference TRBV7-3 and TRBJ1-1, the complete variable domain reads GAGVSQTPSNKVTEKGKYVELRCDPISGHTALYWYRQSLGQGPEFLIYFQGTGAADDSGLPNDRFFAVRPEGSVSTLKIQRTERGDSAVYLCASRGQRGTEAFFGQGTRLTVV.

CDR3 in amino acids: CASSRVGELFF. CDR3 nucleotides: TGTGCCAGCAGCCGAGTCGGTGAGCTGTTTTTT. This sequence joins TRBV12-3 or TRBV12-4 and TRBJ2-2; D not resolved. The CDR3 spans 11 residues. Trimming took 6 bases from V and 11 from J, leaving 10 bases between them.

V and J are TRBV7-6 and TRBJ2-2; TRBD2 aligns across 7 bases. Germline V gives CDR1 SGHVS, CDR2 FNYEAQ. V lost 5 bases and J lost 7; bases outside the gene matches: 10. CDR3 size: 15 residues. In nucleotides, the CDR3 is TGTGCCAGCAGCATCAGCGGGGACGGTAGCGGGGAGCTGTTTTTT. Its protein product is CASSISGDGSGELFF.